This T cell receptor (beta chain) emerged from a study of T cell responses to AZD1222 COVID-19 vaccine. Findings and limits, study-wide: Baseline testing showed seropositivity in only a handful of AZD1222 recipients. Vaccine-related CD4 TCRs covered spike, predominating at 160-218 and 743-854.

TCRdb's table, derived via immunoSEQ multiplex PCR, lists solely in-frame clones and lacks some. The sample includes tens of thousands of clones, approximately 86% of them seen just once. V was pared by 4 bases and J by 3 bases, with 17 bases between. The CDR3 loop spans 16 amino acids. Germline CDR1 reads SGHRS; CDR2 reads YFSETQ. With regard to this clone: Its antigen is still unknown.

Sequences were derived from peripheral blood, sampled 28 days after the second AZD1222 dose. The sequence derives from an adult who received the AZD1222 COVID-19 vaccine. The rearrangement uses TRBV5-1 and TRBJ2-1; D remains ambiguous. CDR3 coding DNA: TGCGCCAGCAGCCCGGATCTCTCTCACATCTACAATGAGCAGTTCTTC. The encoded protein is CASSPDLSHIYNEQFF.